This TCR beta chain derives from a study of T cell responses to AZD1222 COVID-19 vaccine. Trimming removed 1 base from V and 7 bases from J; junction bases left unmatched: 10. CDR3 length: 16 residues. Germline V gene data show CDR1 as SGHTS and CDR2 as YDEGEE. Repertoires were generated with immunoSEQ multiplex PCR, while TCRdb's copy carries only in-frame clones and drops some. The data show some 120,000 clones, with about 89% seen just once and less than 30% held by the top ten. The V and J genes are TRBV5-8 and TRBJ2-1, with 8 positions matching TRBD1. This clonotype was sampled from an adult in good health. Sequences were derived from peripheral blood, sampled on day 0 of AZD1222 vaccination. CDR3 amino acids: CASSLPQGARGNEQFF. CDR3 nucleotides: TGTGCCAGCAGCTTGCCGCAGGGGGCGAGGGGGAATGAGCAGTTCTTC.